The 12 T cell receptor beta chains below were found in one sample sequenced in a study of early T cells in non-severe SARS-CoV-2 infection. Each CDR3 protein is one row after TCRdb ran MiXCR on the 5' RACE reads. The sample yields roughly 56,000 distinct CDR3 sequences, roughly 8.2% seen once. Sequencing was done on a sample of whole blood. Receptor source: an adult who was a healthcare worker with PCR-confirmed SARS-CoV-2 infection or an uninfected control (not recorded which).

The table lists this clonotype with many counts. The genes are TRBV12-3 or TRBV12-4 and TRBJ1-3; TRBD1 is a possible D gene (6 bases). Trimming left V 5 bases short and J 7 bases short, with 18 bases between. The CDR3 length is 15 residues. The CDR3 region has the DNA TGTGCCAGCAGTCCCGAGGGGGTTTTTGGTAACACCATATATTTT. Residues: CASSPEGVFGNTIYF.

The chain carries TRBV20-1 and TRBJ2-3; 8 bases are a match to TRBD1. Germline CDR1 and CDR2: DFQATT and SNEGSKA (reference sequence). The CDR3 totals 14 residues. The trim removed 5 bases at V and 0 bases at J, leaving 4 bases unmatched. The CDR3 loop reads CSAPDRGSTDTQYF. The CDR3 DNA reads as TGCAGTGCTCCAGACAGGGGAAGCACAGATACGCAGTATTTT.

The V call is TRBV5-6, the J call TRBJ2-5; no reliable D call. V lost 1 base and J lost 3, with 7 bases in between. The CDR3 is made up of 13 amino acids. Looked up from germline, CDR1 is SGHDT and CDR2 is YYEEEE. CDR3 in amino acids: CASSLSAEETQYF. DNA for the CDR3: TGTGCCAGCAGCTTGTCTGCGGAAGAGACCCAGTACTTC.

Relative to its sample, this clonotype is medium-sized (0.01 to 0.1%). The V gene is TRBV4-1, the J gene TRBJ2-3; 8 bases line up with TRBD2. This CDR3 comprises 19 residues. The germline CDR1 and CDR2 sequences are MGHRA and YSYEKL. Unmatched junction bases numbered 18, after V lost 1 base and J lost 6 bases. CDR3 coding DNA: TGCGCCAGCAGCCAAGTGAGCTCTACTAGCGGAACAGACGGGGATACGCAGTATTTT. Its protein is CASSQVSSTSGTDGDTQYF.

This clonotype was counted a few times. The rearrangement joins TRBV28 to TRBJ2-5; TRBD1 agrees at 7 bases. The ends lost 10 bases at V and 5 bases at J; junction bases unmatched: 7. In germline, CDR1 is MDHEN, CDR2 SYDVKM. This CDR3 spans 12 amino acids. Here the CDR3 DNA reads TGTGCCACGACAGGGATTTCGGAGACCCAGTACTTC. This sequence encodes CATTGISETQYF.

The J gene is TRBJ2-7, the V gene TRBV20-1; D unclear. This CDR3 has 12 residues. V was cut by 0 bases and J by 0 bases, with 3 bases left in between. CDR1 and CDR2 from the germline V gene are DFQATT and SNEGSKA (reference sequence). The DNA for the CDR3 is TGCAGTGCTAGAGAGAGCTCCTACGAGCAGTACTTC. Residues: CSARESSYEQYF.

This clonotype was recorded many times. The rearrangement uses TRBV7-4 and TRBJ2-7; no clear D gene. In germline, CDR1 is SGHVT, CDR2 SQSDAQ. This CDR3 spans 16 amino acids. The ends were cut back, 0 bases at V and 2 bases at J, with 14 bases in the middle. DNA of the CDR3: TGTGCCAGCAGCTTAGCGCGAGGCCGAGACACCTACGAGCAGTACTTC. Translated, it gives CASSLARGRDTYEQYF.

The CDR3 region is CASSPRSRTGEQYF. The DNA of the CDR3 is TGTGCCAGCAGCCCGCGGTCCCGCACTGGAGAGCAGTACTTC. The chain employs TRBV7-2 and TRBJ2-7; no firm D call. This CDR3 has 14 amino acids. Germline loops: CDR1 SGHTA, CDR2 FQGNSA. Trimming removed 5 bases at V and 7 bases at J, with 18 bases between.

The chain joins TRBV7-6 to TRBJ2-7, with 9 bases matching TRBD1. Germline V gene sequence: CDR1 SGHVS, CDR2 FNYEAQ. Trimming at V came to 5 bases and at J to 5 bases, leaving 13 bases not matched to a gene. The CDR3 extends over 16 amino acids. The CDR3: CASSLRGGTGSDEQYF. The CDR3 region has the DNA TGTGCCAGCAGCCTAAGGGGCGGGACAGGGTCGGACGAGCAGTACTTC.

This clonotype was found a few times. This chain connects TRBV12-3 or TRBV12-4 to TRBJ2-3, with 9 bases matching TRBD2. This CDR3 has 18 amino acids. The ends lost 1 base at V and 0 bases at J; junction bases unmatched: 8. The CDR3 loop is CASSLGLAGLSSTDTQYF. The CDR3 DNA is TGTGCCAGCAGTTTAGGGCTAGCGGGACTATCTAGCACAGATACGCAGTATTTT.

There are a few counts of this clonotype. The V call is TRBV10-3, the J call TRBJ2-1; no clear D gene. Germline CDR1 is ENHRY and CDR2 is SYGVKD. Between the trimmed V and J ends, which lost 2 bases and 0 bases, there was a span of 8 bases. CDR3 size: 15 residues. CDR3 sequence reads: CAISEILSSYNEQFF. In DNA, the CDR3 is TGTGCCATCAGTGAGATACTGAGCTCCTACAATGAGCAGTTCTTC.

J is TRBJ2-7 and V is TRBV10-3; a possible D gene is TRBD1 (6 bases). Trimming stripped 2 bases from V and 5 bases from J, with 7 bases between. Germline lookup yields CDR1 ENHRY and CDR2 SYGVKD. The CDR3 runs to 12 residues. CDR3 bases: TGTGCCATCAGTGAGAGGACAGACGAGCAGTACTTC. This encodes CAISERTDEQYF.